This T cell receptor (beta chain) is drawn from a study of CD8 T cells in ankylosing spondylitis. Germline V gives CDR1 SGHVS, CDR2 FNYEAQ. The CDR3 length is 14 residues. Trimming left V 1 base short and J 2 bases short, with 8 bases between. TCRdb re-called the 5' RACE reads with MiXCR, one entry per CDR3 protein. The sample holds around 35,000 distinct CDR3 sequences, about an eighth seen once. This chain connects TRBV7-6 to TRBJ1-1; possibly TRBD1 for D (5 bases). The receptor's source is a male donor with ankylosing spondylitis. The specimen was synovial fluid, either unsorted or a sorted T cell fraction (not recorded which). The CDR3 region has the DNA TGTGCCAGCAGCTTAGAGTGGGACAACACTGAAGCTTTCTTT. This sequence encodes CASSLEWDNTEAFF.